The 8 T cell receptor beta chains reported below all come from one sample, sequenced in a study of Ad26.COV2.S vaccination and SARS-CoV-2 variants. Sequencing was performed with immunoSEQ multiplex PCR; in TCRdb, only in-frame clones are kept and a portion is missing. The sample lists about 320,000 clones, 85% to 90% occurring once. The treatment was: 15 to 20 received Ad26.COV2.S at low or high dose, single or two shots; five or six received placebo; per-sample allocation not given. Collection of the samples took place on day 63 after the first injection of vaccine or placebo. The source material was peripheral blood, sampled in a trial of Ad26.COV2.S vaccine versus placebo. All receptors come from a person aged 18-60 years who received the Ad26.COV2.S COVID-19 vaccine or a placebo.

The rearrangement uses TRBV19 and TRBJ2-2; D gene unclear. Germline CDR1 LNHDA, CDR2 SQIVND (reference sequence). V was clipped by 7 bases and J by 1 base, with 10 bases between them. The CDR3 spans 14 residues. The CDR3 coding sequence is TGTGCCAGTATTGGCAGGCTGAACACCGGGGAGCTGTTTTTT. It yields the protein CASIGRLNTGELFF.

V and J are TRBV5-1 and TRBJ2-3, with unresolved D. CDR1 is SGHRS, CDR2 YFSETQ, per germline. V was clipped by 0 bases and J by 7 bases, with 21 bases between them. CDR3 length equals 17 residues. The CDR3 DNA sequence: TGCGCCAGCAGCTTGGCCCCGGCCTCCCCTGGTCGGAATACGCAGTATTTT. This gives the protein CASSLAPASPGRNTQYF.

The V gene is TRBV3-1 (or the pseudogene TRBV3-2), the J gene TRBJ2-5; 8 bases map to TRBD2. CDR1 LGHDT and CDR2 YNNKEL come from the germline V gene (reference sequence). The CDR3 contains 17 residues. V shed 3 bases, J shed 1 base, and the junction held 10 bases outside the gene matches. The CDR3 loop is CASSQRGAGGPQETQYF. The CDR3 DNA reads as TGTGCCAGCAGCCAGCGGGGTGCGGGAGGACCCCAAGAGACCCAGTACTTC.

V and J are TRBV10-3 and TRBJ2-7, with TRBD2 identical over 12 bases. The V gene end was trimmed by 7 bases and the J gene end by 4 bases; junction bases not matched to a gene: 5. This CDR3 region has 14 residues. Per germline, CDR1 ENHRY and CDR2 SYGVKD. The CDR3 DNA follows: TGTGCCATCACGTTCGGACTAGCGGGGTACGAGCAGTACTTC. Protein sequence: CAITFGLAGYEQYF.

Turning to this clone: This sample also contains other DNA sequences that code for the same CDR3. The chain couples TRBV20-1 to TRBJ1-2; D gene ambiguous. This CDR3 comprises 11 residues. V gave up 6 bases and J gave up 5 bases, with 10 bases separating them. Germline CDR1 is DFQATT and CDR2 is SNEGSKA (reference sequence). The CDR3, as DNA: TGCAGTGCACGTGGGTTTTATGGCTACACCTTC. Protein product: CSARGFYGYTF.

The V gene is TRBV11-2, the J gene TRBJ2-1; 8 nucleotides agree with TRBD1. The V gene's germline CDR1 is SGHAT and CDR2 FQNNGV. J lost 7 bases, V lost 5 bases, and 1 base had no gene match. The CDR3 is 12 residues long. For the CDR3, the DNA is TGTGCCAGCAGCCGGACAGGGAATGAGCAGTTCTTC. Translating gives CASSRTGNEQFF.

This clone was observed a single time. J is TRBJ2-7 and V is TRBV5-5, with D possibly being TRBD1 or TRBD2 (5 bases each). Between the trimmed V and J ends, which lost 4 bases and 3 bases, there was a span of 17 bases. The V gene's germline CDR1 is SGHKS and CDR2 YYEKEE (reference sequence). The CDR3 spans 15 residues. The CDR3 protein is CASSRGTGQLYEQYF. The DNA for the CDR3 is TGTGCCAGCAGCCGTGGGACCGGACAACTCTACGAGCAGTACTTC.

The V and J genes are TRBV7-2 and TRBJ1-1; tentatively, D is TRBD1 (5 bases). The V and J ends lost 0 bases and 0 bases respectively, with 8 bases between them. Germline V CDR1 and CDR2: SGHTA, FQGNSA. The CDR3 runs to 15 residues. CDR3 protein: CASSLAGEVNTEAFF. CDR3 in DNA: TGTGCCAGCAGCTTAGCAGGGGAGGTGAACACTGAAGCTTTCTTT.